The clone carrying this TCR beta chain was picked up one time. The record originates from a study of blood T cell repertoires in COVID-19. Trimming cost V 4 bases and J 6 bases, with 19 bases left between them. Germline lookup yields CDR1 SGHRS and CDR2 YFSETQ. The CDR3 has 15 residues. Some clones are missing from TCRdb's copy, which holds only in-frame ones; the method was immunoSEQ multiplex PCR. The table lists roughly 60,000 clones, more than 70% of them singletons. This chain uses TRBV5-1 with TRBJ1-1; TRBD1 might be the D (6 bases). This receptor was identified in a man between 60 and 70 years old with COVID-19, enrolled during active disease. Sample: peripheral blood. CDR3 protein: CASSPAQGWGPEAFF. The CDR3 nucleotides read TGCGCCAGCAGCCCGGCGCAGGGTTGGGGGCCTGAAGCTTTCTTT.